A selection of T cell receptor beta chains follows, all from one sample in a study of patients and donors after allogeneic stem cell transplantation. TCRdb reprocessed the RT-PCR reads via MiXCR and lists one record per CDR3 protein. This sample has under 200,000 distinct CDR3 sequences, with 30% found just once. Material: blood, either unsorted or a sorted T cell fraction (not recorded which). The source of these receptors is a human donor who was either an allogeneic HSCT recipient or a stem cell or donor lymphocyte infusion donor (not recorded which). It is not recorded whose cells these are; they may come from a transplant donor. Both conserved end residues are part of each CDR3. The order of the fields is clone size, V gene, J gene, D gene, CDR3 protein, CDR3 DNA. D genes are given only for firm matches. Some rows have no size entry. The others give once, few or many, or a class for an expanded clone.

clone size: .
V gene: TRBV24-1
J gene: TRBJ1-2
D gene: .
CDR3 protein: CATSDAGWGYTF
CDR3 DNA: TGTGCCACCAGTGACGCAGGGTGGGGCTACACCTTC

clone size: .
V gene: TRBV27
J gene: TRBJ2-1
D gene: .
CDR3 protein: CASIGKWRGNEQFF
CDR3 DNA: TGTGCCAGCATAGGCAAGTGGAGGGGCAATGAGCAGTTCTTC

clone size: few
V gene: TRBV15
J gene: TRBJ2-1
D gene: .
CDR3 protein: CATSRSPPLAVYNEQFF
CDR3 DNA: TGTGCCACCAGCAGATCACCCCCATTAGCGGTATACAATGAGCAGTTCTTC

clone size: .
V gene: TRBV6-5
J gene: TRBJ2-5
D gene: .
CDR3 protein: CASRPYGARGETQYF
CDR3 DNA: TGTGCCAGCAGACCATACGGGGCCAGGGGAGAGACCCAGTACTTC

clone size: .
V gene: TRBV7-2
J gene: TRBJ1-5
D gene: .
CDR3 protein: CASSFYGNQPQHF
CDR3 DNA: TGTGCCAGCAGCTTCTACGGCAATCAGCCCCAGCATTTT

clone size: .
V gene: TRBV4-3
J gene: TRBJ2-7
D gene: .
CDR3 protein: CASSQESGWPSEQYF
CDR3 DNA: TGCGCCAGCAGCCAAGAATCGGGGTGGCCCTCCGAGCAGTACTTC

clone size: .
V gene: TRBV7-9
J gene: TRBJ2-7
D gene: .
CDR3 protein: CASGRTTRRPYEQYF
CDR3 DNA: TGTGCCAGCGGGAGGACCACTCGTAGGCCCTACGAGCAGTACTTC

clone size: .
V gene: TRBV7-2
J gene: TRBJ1-5
D gene: .
CDR3 protein: CASSLVGDQPQHF
CDR3 DNA: TGTGCCAGCAGCTTAGTTGGGGATCAGCCCCAGCATTTT

clone size: .
V gene: TRBV6-5
J gene: TRBJ2-7
D gene: .
CDR3 protein: CASSYDGPSYEQYF
CDR3 DNA: TGTGCCAGCAGTTACGACGGACCCTCCTACGAGCAGTACTTC

clone size: few
V gene: TRBV28
J gene: TRBJ2-7
D gene: TRBD2
CDR3 protein: CASSDLAGLPYEQYF
CDR3 DNA: TGTGCCAGCAGTGATCTAGCGGGACTTCCCTACGAGCAGTACTTC

clone size: few
V gene: TRBV7-2
J gene: TRBJ2-1
D gene: TRBD2
CDR3 protein: CASSLNQREVDNEQFF
CDR3 DNA: TGTGCCAGCAGCTTAAATCAGCGGGAGGTAGACAATGAGCAGTTCTTC

clone size: few
V gene: TRBV5-1
J gene: TRBJ2-5
D gene: TRBD2
CDR3 protein: CASSYGLARETQYF
CDR3 DNA: TGCGCCAGCAGCTACGGACTAGCGAGAGAGACCCAGTACTTC

clone size: .
V gene: TRBV19
J gene: TRBJ1-5
D gene: .
CDR3 protein: CASSITPGMGNQPQHF
CDR3 DNA: TGTGCCAGTAGTATCACCCCGGGGATGGGCAATCAGCCCCAGCATTTT

clone size: .
V gene: TRBV12-3/TRBV12-4
J gene: TRBJ1-5
D gene: TRBD1
CDR3 protein: CASRWGQTNQPQHF
CDR3 DNA: TGTGCCAGCAGATGGGGACAGACAAATCAGCCCCAGCATTTT